This T cell receptor beta chain was identified during a study of PD-L1 blockade in urothelial cancer. Study as a whole: Blood analysis occurred 3 weeks (second dose) and 6 weeks after treatment start. Study findings and constraints: Tumor-associated blood clones were expanded more by durable-benefit patients at 3 weeks.

This CDR3 spans 13 amino acids. V shed 8 bases and J 10 bases; nucleotides not matched to a gene: 9. The V gene's germline CDR1 is SNHLY and CDR2 FYNNEI. Time point in this sample: pretreatment peripheral blood. Libraries were prepared by immunoSEQ multiplex PCR; TCRdb keeps only in-frame clonotypes and omits some of them. The profile covers under 70,000 clones, with around four fifths appearing a single time and over 1.5% taken by the ten largest. A word on this clone: Its matching antigen is unknown.

Sequenced material: PBMCs, taken around atezolizumab (anti-PD-L1) treatment. This TCR derives from a man between 65 and 79 years old with urothelial cancer. The V and J genes are TRBV2 and TRBJ2-1; 9 nucleotides match TRBD1. The chain's CDR3 is CASPGQGPGEQFF. The CDR3 DNA is TGTGCCAGCCCGGGACAGGGACCAGGGGAGCAGTTCTTC.